One sample yielded the 17 T cell receptor beta chains listed below, sequenced in a study of control samples from healthy donors and cancer patients. TCRdb keeps only in-frame clones here, not all; method: immunoSEQ multiplex PCR. The profile shows tens of thousands of clones, roughly 80% of them singletons. The sequenced sample consisted of PBMCs. Receptor source: a man in his 70s with lung cancer.

The chain employs TRBV19 and TRBJ1-2; D is uncertain. The CDR3 runs to 14 residues. In germline, CDR1 is LNHDA, CDR2 SQIVND (reference sequence). V was clipped by 1 base and J by 4 bases, with 10 bases between them. CDR3 in amino acids: CASSIVSPSYGYTF. For the CDR3, the DNA is TGTGCCAGTAGTATAGTATCGCCTTCCTATGGCTACACCTTC.

V is TRBV4-1 and J is TRBJ2-7, with 7 bases fitting TRBD1. Germline V gives CDR1 MGHRA, CDR2 YSYEKL. With V trimmed by 2 bases and J by 4 bases, 8 bases remained unmatched. This CDR3 spans 15 amino acids. CDR3 loop: CASSQNPTGTYEQYF. CDR3 bases: TGCGCCAGCAGCCAAAATCCGACAGGGACATACGAGCAGTACTTC.

The V call is TRBV19, the J call TRBJ1-5; no firm D call. Per the germline V gene, CDR1 is LNHDA and CDR2 is SQIVND (reference sequence). The CDR3 runs 13 residues. Deletions cut 9 bases from V and 3 bases from J, with 12 bases between. Written as DNA, the CDR3 is TGTGCCAGCAGAGGAGCGGCCAATCAGCCCCAGCATTTT. This translates into CASRGAANQPQHF.

The genes are TRBV5-1 and TRBJ1-5; 8 bases fit TRBD1. Germline CDR1 SGHRS, CDR2 YFSETQ. The CDR3 runs 13 residues. The V and J ends lost 2 bases and 7 bases, in that order; junction bases with no gene match: 2. The DNA for the CDR3 is TGCGCCAGCAGCTTTACAGGGGGACAGCCCCAGCATTTT. It codes for CASSFTGGQPQHF.

The chain joins TRBV20-1 to TRBJ2-7, with D unclear. The V end was cut by 3 bases, the J end by 9 bases, with 15 bases between. The CDR3 is 12 amino acids. From germline, CDR1 is DFQATT and CDR2 SNEGSKA (reference sequence). The CDR3 DNA reads as TGCAGTGCTAGTCTGAAAACAGTCACGCAGTACTTC. This gives the protein CSASLKTVTQYF.

J is TRBJ2-3 and V is TRBV19; TRBD2 might be the D (5 bases). The germline V and J ends were trimmed by 2 bases and 2 bases, with 11 bases remaining between them. The CDR3 covers 15 residues. Germline assignment: CDR1 LNHDA and CDR2 SQIVND (reference sequence). The CDR3 nucleotides read TGTGCCAGTAGTATATCGAGGGAGCCCACAGATACGCAGTATTTT. It translates to CASSISREPTDTQYF.

The gene calls are TRBV5-5 and TRBJ1-6; D unresolved. V gave up 4 bases and J gave up 5 bases, with 16 bases separating them. The CDR3 covers 16 residues. CDR1 is SGHKS, CDR2 YYEKEE, per germline (reference sequence). CDR3 protein: CASSPRGFTDNSPLHF. The CDR3 coding sequence is TGTGCCAGCAGCCCGCGCGGGTTCACGGATAATTCACCCCTCCACTTT. Full variable domain (outside the CDR3, taken from reference TRBV5-5 and TRBJ1-6): DAGVTQSPTHLIKTRGQQVTLRCSPISGHKSVSWYQQVLGQGPQFIFQYYEKEERGRGNFPDRFSARQFPNYSSELNVNALLLGDSALYLCASSPRGFTDNSPLHFGNGTRLTVT.

The chain joins TRBV5-4 to TRBJ2-3, with D perhaps matching TRBD1 or TRBD2 (7 bases each). Germline CDR1 is SGHNT and CDR2 is YYREEE (reference sequence). The CDR3 contains 15 residues. The V gene lost 3 bases and the J gene lost 2 bases, with 13 bases spanning the gap. The CDR3 DNA reads TGTGCCAGCAGCTCCGACAGGGACTACACAGATACGCAGTATTTT. Its protein is CASSSDRDYTDTQYF.

The J gene is TRBJ1-2, the V gene TRBV7-2; 8 bases fit TRBD1. This CDR3 has 15 amino acids. V lost 5 bases, J lost 3 bases, and 8 bases stayed unmatched. CDR1 and CDR2 from the germline V gene are SGHTA and FQGNSA. CDR3 nucleotide sequence: TGTGCCAGCAGCCCAAACAGGGGGATCGACTATGGCTACACCTTC. This gives the protein CASSPNRGIDYGYTF.

V usage is TRBV7-9 and J usage is TRBJ1-5; D remains unclear. CDR1 and CDR2 (germline): SEHNR, FQNEAQ (reference sequence). This CDR3 has 15 residues. V was cut by 5 bases and J by 2 bases, with 13 bases left in between. Here the CDR3 DNA reads TGTGCCAGCAGCGGAGGGAATAGGGGCAATCAGCCCCAGCATTTT. This translates into CASSGGNRGNQPQHF.

The chain has TRBV30 and TRBJ2-7; possibly TRBD1 or TRBD2 for D (6 bases each). Germline V gene lookup returns CDR1 GTSNPN and CDR2 SVGIG (reference sequence). Trimming left V 3 bases short and J 9 bases short, with 15 bases between. The CDR3 spans 12 residues. Written as DNA, the CDR3 is TGTGCCTGGAGCAAACAGGGTAGCGGGCAGTACTTC. This translates into CAWSKQGSGQYF. Together with reference TRBV30 and TRBJ2-7, the CDR3 gives the full variable domain: SQTIHQWPATLVQPVGSPLSLECTVEGTSNPNLYWYRQAAGRGLQLLFYSVGIGQISSEVPQNLSASRPQDRQFILSSKKLLLSDSGFYLCAWSKQGSGQYFGPGTRLTVT.

This sequence joins TRBV30 and TRBJ1-4; no firm D call. The CDR3 spans 14 residues. Between the trimmed V and J ends, which lost 1 base and 6 bases, there was a span of 12 bases. From germline, CDR1 is GTSNPN and CDR2 SVGIG (reference sequence). CDR3 protein: CAWSGRGRDEKLFF. The DNA for the CDR3 is TGTGCCTGGAGTGGGCGAGGGAGGGATGAAAAACTGTTTTTT.

The chain has TRBV4-1 and TRBJ1-2, with 9 bases that match TRBD1. This CDR3 comprises 16 residues. Germline values: CDR1 MGHRA, CDR2 YSYEKL. With V trimmed by 1 base and J by 0 bases, 3 bases remained unmatched. The CDR3 here is CASSQAGTGSNYGYTF. CDR3 in DNA: TGCGCCAGCAGCCAAGCTGGGACAGGGTCTAACTATGGCTACACCTTC.

In this sample, this clone turned up a few times. V usage is TRBV7-9 and J usage is TRBJ2-6; D is ambiguous. This CDR3 comprises 12 residues. Per germline, CDR1 SEHNR and CDR2 FQNEAQ (reference sequence). Trimming removed 1 base from V and 9 bases from J, with 4 bases in between. In DNA form, the CDR3 reads TGTGCCAGCAGCTTAGAGGTCAACGTCCTGACTTTC. Encoded protein: CASSLEVNVLTF.

The chain links TRBV5-4 to TRBJ2-1; 7 nucleotides align to TRBD2. The length of the CDR3 is 12 residues. Trimming took 6 bases from V and 8 from J; bases not matched to a gene: 5. Germline lookup yields CDR1 SGHNT and CDR2 YYREEE (reference sequence). CDR3 DNA sequence: TGTGCCAGCACTGCGGGGGACCATGAGCAGTTCTTC. Its translation is CASTAGDHEQFF.

The gene calls are TRBV27 and TRBJ2-7; D ambiguous. The CDR3 sequence is 16 residues long. Germline V gene data show CDR1 as MNHEY and CDR2 as SMNVEV (reference sequence). V lost 5 bases to trimming and J lost 0 bases, with 17 bases between them. CDR3 DNA: TGTGCCAGCAGTCCCCAGCCCGGCGTCGGCTCCTACGAGCAGTACTTC. It yields the protein CASSPQPGVGSYEQYF.

The V and J genes are TRBV29-1 and TRBJ1-3, with a tentative D call TRBD1 (5 bases). Germline V CDR1 and CDR2: SQVTM, ANQGSEA. This CDR3 contains 13 residues. CDR3 coding DNA: TGCGGAAGCGGGGCGGCCTCTGGAAACACCATATATTTT. This sequence encodes CGSGAASGNTIYF.